These 6 T cell receptor beta chains were sequenced from one sample in a study of cytomegalovirus exposure and HLA in healthy donors. Primers for the PCR totalled 60 Vbeta and 13 Jbeta. Libraries were prepared by immunoSEQ multiplex PCR; TCRdb keeps only in-frame clonotypes and omits some of them. Of about 130,000 clones listed, about two thirds are singletons. The sample was PBMCs. The origin of the receptors is a human donor in good health.

This clone occurred once. This chain connects TRBV2 to TRBJ2-2; TRBD1 matches at 8 bases. Germline values: CDR1 SNHLY, CDR2 FYNNEI. CDR3 length: 15 amino acids. V shed 5 bases, J shed 4 bases, and the junction held 6 bases outside the gene matches. The CDR3 reads CASSRGQAPTGELFF. As DNA, the CDR3 is TGTGCCAGCAGTAGGGGACAGGCCCCCACCGGGGAGCTGTTTTTT.

The chain carries TRBV28 and TRBJ2-2, with D possibly TRBD2 on 5 matching bases. This CDR3 is built from 14 residues. Trimming stripped 6 bases from V and 5 bases from J, with 13 bases between. Germline assignment: CDR1 MDHEN and CDR2 SYDVKM. CDR3 region: CASRERRGTGELFF. The CDR3, as DNA: TGTGCCAGCAGAGAGAGACGGGGAACCGGGGAGCTGTTTTTT.

Comments on this clone: The sample holds other DNA sequences that translate to the same CDR3. This chain connects TRBV6-6 to TRBJ2-7; D unresolved. Germline V lookup: CDR1 MNHNY, CDR2 SVGAGI (reference sequence). This CDR3 has 13 residues. V was cut by 0 bases and J by 6 bases, with 9 bases left in between. The CDR3, as DNA: TGTGCCAGCAGTTACTCGGCCCGAGGCGAGCAGTACTTC. Translation: CASSYSARGEQYF.

The chain recombines TRBV6-5 with TRBJ2-1; 14 bases are shared with TRBD2. Germline CDR1 and CDR2: MNHEY and SVGAGI. V gave up 6 bases and J gave up 6 bases; unmatched junction bases: 4. The CDR3 runs to 15 residues. CDR3 coding DNA: TGTGCCAGCAGACGGACTAGCGGGGGGTTCAATGAGCAGTTCTTC. Translating it yields CASRRTSGGFNEQFF.

There are a few counts of this clone. The V and J genes are TRBV2 and TRBJ2-3; possibly TRBD2 for D (5 bases). This CDR3 has 13 residues. Germline assignment: CDR1 SNHLY and CDR2 FYNNEI. Deletions cut 9 bases from V and 1 base from J, with 11 bases between. The CDR3 region has the DNA TGTGCCAGGGGGAGAGTTGGCACAGATACGCAGTATTTT. Its protein is CARGRVGTDTQYF.

This clone was found once. V is TRBV19 and J is TRBJ2-5; 8 bases align to TRBD1. The V and J ends lost 3 bases and 4 bases, in that order; junction bases with no gene match: 10. Per the germline V gene, CDR1 is LNHDA and CDR2 is SQIVND (reference sequence). The CDR3 runs 16 residues. In DNA form, the CDR3 reads TGTGCCAGTAGTATCCCCCAGGGGGCGCGGGGAGAGACCCAGTACTTC. Encoded protein: CASSIPQGARGETQYF.